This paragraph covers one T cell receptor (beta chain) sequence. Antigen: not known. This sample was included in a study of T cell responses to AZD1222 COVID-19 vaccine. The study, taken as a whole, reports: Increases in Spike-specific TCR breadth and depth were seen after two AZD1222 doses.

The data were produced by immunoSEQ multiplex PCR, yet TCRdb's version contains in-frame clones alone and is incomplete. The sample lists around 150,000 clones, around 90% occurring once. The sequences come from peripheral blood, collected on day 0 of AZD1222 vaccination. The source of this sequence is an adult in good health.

CDR3 nucleotide sequence: TGTGCCAGCAGCGATCCCGGAGGTGAGCAGTACTTC. It specifies CASSDPGGEQYF. This chain links TRBV9 with TRBJ2-7; tentatively, D is TRBD2 (5 bases). The CDR3 runs to 12 residues. Per the germline V gene, CDR1 is SGDLS and CDR2 is YYNGEE. With 3 bases removed from V and 7 bases from J, the gap between germline ends came to 11 bases.